The 18 T cell receptor beta chains listed next were all sequenced from one sample in a study of PD-1 blockade in classical Hodgkin lymphoma. With no exception, relapse followed autologous stem cell transplantation in all patients, and brentuximab vedotin exposure varied. Profiling relied on immunoSEQ multiplex PCR, and the TCRdb table lists in-frame clones only, not all of them. This table holds about 14,000 clones, roughly 86% found once. The sequences come from peripheral blood mononuclear cells (PBMCs), collected at baseline. The receptors were sampled from a human donor with classical Hodgkin lymphoma.

The chain employs TRBV19 and TRBJ2-7, with 11 bases aligning to TRBD2. Unmatched junction bases numbered 1, after V lost 1 base and J lost 2 bases. The CDR3 runs to 15 residues. Looked up from germline, CDR1 is LNHDA and CDR2 is SQIVND (reference sequence). The CDR3 spells CASSIGSGGAYEQYF. As DNA, the CDR3 is TGTGCCAGTAGTATAGGTAGCGGGGGGGCCTACGAGCAGTACTTC.

V and J are TRBV27 and TRBJ2-2, with 9 positions matching TRBD1. The CDR3 length is 16 residues. Germline-derived CDR1 and CDR2 are MNHEY and SMNVEV (reference sequence). The V gene end was trimmed by 2 bases and the J gene end by 6 bases; junction bases not matched to a gene: 7. CDR3 sequence (DNA): TGTGCCAGCAGTTTAAGGGGGACAGGGAAATCCGGGGAGCTGTTTTTT. Translation: CASSLRGTGKSGELFF.

The chain recombines TRBV7-6 with TRBJ1-6, with TRBD1 matching 9 bases. Germline trimming cut 5 bases from V and 10 bases from J; bases unmatched to any gene: 9. The CDR3 sequence is 15 residues long. The V gene's germline CDR1 is SGHVS and CDR2 FNYEAQ. The CDR3 nucleotides are TGTGCCAGCAGCCCCCTGGACAGGGGTTACTCACCCCTCCACTTT. Translated, it gives CASSPLDRGYSPLHF.

V is TRBV7-2 and J is TRBJ2-5, with D tentatively TRBD1 or TRBD2 (5 bases each). Trimming took 5 bases from V and 1 from J, leaving 11 bases between them. The CDR3 totals 14 residues. Germline V CDR1 and CDR2: SGHTA, FQGNSA. The CDR3 DNA is TGTGCCAGCAGCGGGGGTAGCTTCCAAGAGACCCAGTACTTC. Its protein product is CASSGGSFQETQYF.

The rearrangement links TRBV11-2 to TRBJ2-7, with TRBD1 identical over 12 bases. This CDR3 comprises 19 residues. V gave up 5 bases and J gave up 3 bases; unmatched junction bases: 17. Germline V gene lookup returns CDR1 SGHAT and CDR2 FQNNGV. The CDR3 region has the DNA TGTGCCAGCAGCCCATCTTTAGGGACAGGGGGCTTAAATCTCTACGAGCAGTACTTC. It specifies CASSPSLGTGGLNLYEQYF.

This chain connects TRBV19 to TRBJ2-2; TRBD1 agrees at 8 bases. Germline V gene sequence: CDR1 LNHDA, CDR2 SQIVND (reference sequence). Trimming at V came to 3 bases and at J to 0 bases, leaving 9 bases not matched to a gene. This CDR3 is built from 18 residues. The CDR3 sequence is CASSIRDRWIANTGELFF. CDR3 bases: TGTGCCAGTAGTATCCGGGACAGGTGGATCGCGAACACCGGGGAGCTGTTTTTT.

This chain links TRBV6-5 with TRBJ2-5; TRBD1 agrees at 10 bases. CDR3 length: 15 amino acids. V trimming: 8 bases; J trimming: 4 bases; junction bases outside the gene matches: 10. Germline lookup yields CDR1 MNHEY and CDR2 SVGAGI. The CDR3 nucleotides read TGTGCCAGCCTTAGACAGGGGGCTTCGGGAGAGACCCAGTACTTC. Its protein is CASLRQGASGETQYF.

The V gene is TRBV6-5, the J gene TRBJ2-1; D gene uncertain. This CDR3 is 13 amino acids long. The germline V gene has CDR1 MNHEY and CDR2 SVGAGI. Trimming removed 0 bases at V and 15 bases at J, with 15 bases between. In nucleotides, the CDR3 is TGTGCCAGCAGTTACTCGATCCAGAGGCTTCCGTTCTTC. Protein product: CASSYSIQRLPFF.

V and J are TRBV9 and TRBJ1-3, with 8 bases that match TRBD1. Germline V gene lookup returns CDR1 SGDLS and CDR2 YYNGEE. J gave up 4 bases and V 7 bases, and 10 bases lay outside the gene matches. This CDR3 spans 15 amino acids. CDR3 nucleotide sequence: TGTGCCAGCGGTATTGGACAGGGTGTAGGAAACACCATATATTTT. Translated: CASGIGQGVGNTIYF.

The chain joins TRBV28 to TRBJ2-2; D remains unclear. V was cut by 6 bases and J by 2 bases, with 13 bases left in between. Germline loops: CDR1 MDHEN, CDR2 SYDVKM. The CDR3 is 15 residues long. CDR3 DNA: TGTGCCAGCAGCCGCGCCGGTGGCAACACCGGGGAGCTGTTTTTT. Translated, it gives CASSRAGGNTGELFF. Full variable domain (outside the CDR3, taken from reference TRBV28 and TRBJ2-2): DVKVTQSSRYLVKRTGEKVFLECVQDMDHENMFWYRQDPGLGLRLIYFSYDVKMKEKGDIPEGYSVSREKKERFSLILESASTNQTSMYLCASSRAGGNTGELFFGEGSRLTVL.

The chain has TRBV30 and TRBJ1-2; the D gene is possibly TRBD1 (6 bases). The CDR3 runs to 13 residues. V lost 0 bases, J lost 3 bases, and 8 bases lay in between. The V gene's germline CDR1 is GTSNPN and CDR2 SVGIG (reference sequence). CDR3 sequence reads: CAWSVNRDYGYTF. The CDR3 DNA sequence: TGTGCCTGGAGTGTGAACAGGGACTATGGCTACACCTTC. The whole variable domain, filled in from reference TRBV30 and TRBJ1-2, reads SQTIHQWPATLVQPVGSPLSLECTVEGTSNPNLYWYRQAAGRGLQLLFYSVGIGQISSEVPQNLSASRPQDRQFILSSKKLLLSDSGFYLCAWSVNRDYGYTFGSGTRLTVV.

The V call is TRBV2, the J call TRBJ2-7; TRBD1 might be the D (6 bases). Germline lookup yields CDR1 SNHLY and CDR2 FYNNEI. V was pared by 7 bases and J by 3 bases, with 16 bases between. The CDR3 length is 14 residues. CDR3 sequence (DNA): TGTGCCAGCACCCTGAGGCCAGGGGACTACGAGCAGTACTTC. This codes for CASTLRPGDYEQYF.

The V gene is TRBV28, the J gene TRBJ2-7; TRBD2 might be the D (6 bases). The germline gives CDR1 MDHEN, CDR2 SYDVKM. CDR3 length: 13 amino acids. V lost 6 bases and J lost 6, with 15 bases in between. The CDR3 protein is CASRRGLLREQYF. The CDR3, as DNA: TGTGCCAGCAGACGTGGACTATTGCGCGAGCAGTACTTC.

The chain has TRBV5-4 and TRBJ1-2; D not resolved. The ends were cut back, 4 bases at V and 7 bases at J, with 20 bases in the middle. The CDR3 spans 15 residues. CDR1 SGHNT and CDR2 YYREEE come from the germline V gene (reference sequence). The CDR3 region is CASSPREVRVGGYTF. For the CDR3, the DNA is TGTGCCAGCAGCCCCCGGGAGGTCCGAGTGGGTGGCTACACCTTC.

As regards this clone: The same CDR3 can be traced to other DNA sequences in this sample. The chain uses TRBV10-3 and TRBJ2-3; 8 positions agree with TRBD1. This CDR3 region has 14 residues. Germline V gene lookup returns CDR1 ENHRY and CDR2 SYGVKD. The junction had 2 bases not matched to a gene; V was cut back by 4 bases and J by 2 bases. CDR3 nucleotides: TGTGCCATCAGTGCTCAGGGGGCCACAGATACGCAGTATTTT. It translates to CAISAQGATDTQYF.

CDR3: CASSLDSTGNTIYF. DNA of the CDR3: TGCGCCAGCAGCTTGGACAGTACCGGAAACACCATATATTTT. V gene TRBV5-1 combines with J gene TRBJ1-3; no clear D. Deletions cut 0 bases from V and 4 bases from J, with 8 bases between. Germline V lookup: CDR1 SGHRS, CDR2 YFSETQ. The CDR3 is made up of 14 amino acids. Filled out from reference TRBV5-1 and TRBJ1-3, the complete variable domain reads KAGVTQTPRYLIKTRGQQVTLSCSPISGHRSVSWYQQTPGQGLQFLFEYFSETQRNKGNFPGRFSGRQFSNSRSEMNVSTLELGDSALYLCASSLDSTGNTIYFGEGSWLTVV.

This clone was detected only once. The CDR3: CASSHPGGGMNTEAFF. DNA for the CDR3: TGTGCCAGCAGCCATCCGGGGGGGGGCATGAACACTGAAGCTTTCTTT. The rearrangement joins TRBV4-2 to TRBJ1-1; a possible D gene is TRBD1 (6 bases). The CDR3 loop spans 16 amino acids. V lost 3 bases to trimming and J lost 0 bases, with 14 bases between them. CDR1 and CDR2 from the germline V gene are LGHNA and YNFKEQ.

CDR3 loop: CASSRVGRDQRATQYF. The CDR3 DNA is TGCGCCAGCAGCCGAGTTGGACGGGACCAACGGGCGACCCAGTACTTC. The rearrangement joins TRBV4-1 to TRBJ2-5; D tentatively fits TRBD1 or TRBD2 (5 bases each). The germline V gene encodes CDR1 MGHRA and CDR2 YSYEKL. The CDR3 has 16 residues. V was shortened by 4 bases and J by 7 bases, with 22 bases between the two germline ends.